This TCR beta chain is drawn from a study of blood T cell repertoires in COVID-19 (dated by TCRdb to 2019 to 2021). Study-wide context: Samples covering the acute and convalescent phases of COVID-19 were provided by collaborators in the United States, Italy and Spain. The prospective study material was composed of cDNA or gDNA derived from T cells, B-cell-depleted T cells, or PBMCs. The repertoires were made available in a free public database intended to serve as a resource for research on the immune response to SARS-CoV-2. The sample metadata nearly always contained a de-identified subject ID, COVID-19 status, age in years and sex. Subjects who had been exposed to COVID-19, were actively infected with it, or had recovered from it provided the deeply sampled blood TCRbeta repertoires that made up the dataset. Where available, HLA class I and class II types were obtained from metadata supplied by the sample provider rather than from assay-based typing. Samples came from the ongoing ImmuneRACE study (first 160 participants) plus 1,254 subjects from 6 global collaborators. Broad study findings and their caveats: The quantity of clinical and demographic metadata differed by source and by participant and was supplied without curation.

Participants in the prospective study were aged about 18 to 95 years, lived in under 30 United States geographic areas, and enrolled through a virtual design. To assign participants to cohorts, the prospective study relied on clinical history that participants themselves reported in a screening survey and a study questionnaire. ImmuneRACE Cohort 3 recovered participants were defined by two consecutive negative NP/OP PCR tests, healthcare professional clearance, or symptom resolution. In the prospective study, mobile phlebotomists collected whole blood, serum and a nasopharyngeal or oropharyngeal swab from each participant. Additional blood draws and questionnaires over an approximately 2-month period could optionally be provided by prospective study participants. Prospective study blood samples were shipped either frozen or at room temperature before DNA extraction. Remarks on this clone: What this receptor recognizes is not known. Base qualities are not recorded, but no much larger clone differs from it by a single base.

TCRbeta CDR3 regions were amplified from genomic DNA by means of the immunoSEQ Assay, a bias-controlled multiplex PCR. From the authors' description of their analysis: Nucleated cell counts per sample were estimated from amplification of reference gene primers within the assay. To quantify the absolute abundance of each unique TCRbeta CDR3 rearrangement, sequence reads were collapsed and filtered. Productive Simpson clonality was computed per sample as the square root of Simpson's diversity index over productive rearrangements. What TCRdb holds here is the immuneACCESS table cut down to in-frame rearrangements. Part of the clones is not present; checked against another copy, under half of the missing clones reflect an unresolved V gene, and the others are unexplained. Clonal size and the V and J genes are those of that table, whereas D and trimming came from the DNA. For this sample there are 110,000 to 150,000 clones; about 90% appear just once. The ten largest make up 11% of the sample.

CDR1 SGHNT and CDR2 YYREEE were looked up in the germline V gene (reference sequence). The CDR3 starts with the cysteine, ends with the phenylalanine, and has 13 residues. The only DNA kept is the CDR3, 39 bases in frame from the first base. Trimming removed 1 base from V and 4 bases from J, leaving 6 bases between the germline ends. Sample: PBMCs or T cells enriched from blood (not recorded which). This sequence uses TRBV5-4 and TRBJ1-5; no D segment can be confidently identified. This clonotype was obtained from a man aged 55 to 70 who had recovered from COVID-19. In nucleotides, the sequence is TGTGCCAGCAGCTTGTTCGGGAATCAGCCCCAGCATTTT. The translation is CASSLFGNQPQHF.